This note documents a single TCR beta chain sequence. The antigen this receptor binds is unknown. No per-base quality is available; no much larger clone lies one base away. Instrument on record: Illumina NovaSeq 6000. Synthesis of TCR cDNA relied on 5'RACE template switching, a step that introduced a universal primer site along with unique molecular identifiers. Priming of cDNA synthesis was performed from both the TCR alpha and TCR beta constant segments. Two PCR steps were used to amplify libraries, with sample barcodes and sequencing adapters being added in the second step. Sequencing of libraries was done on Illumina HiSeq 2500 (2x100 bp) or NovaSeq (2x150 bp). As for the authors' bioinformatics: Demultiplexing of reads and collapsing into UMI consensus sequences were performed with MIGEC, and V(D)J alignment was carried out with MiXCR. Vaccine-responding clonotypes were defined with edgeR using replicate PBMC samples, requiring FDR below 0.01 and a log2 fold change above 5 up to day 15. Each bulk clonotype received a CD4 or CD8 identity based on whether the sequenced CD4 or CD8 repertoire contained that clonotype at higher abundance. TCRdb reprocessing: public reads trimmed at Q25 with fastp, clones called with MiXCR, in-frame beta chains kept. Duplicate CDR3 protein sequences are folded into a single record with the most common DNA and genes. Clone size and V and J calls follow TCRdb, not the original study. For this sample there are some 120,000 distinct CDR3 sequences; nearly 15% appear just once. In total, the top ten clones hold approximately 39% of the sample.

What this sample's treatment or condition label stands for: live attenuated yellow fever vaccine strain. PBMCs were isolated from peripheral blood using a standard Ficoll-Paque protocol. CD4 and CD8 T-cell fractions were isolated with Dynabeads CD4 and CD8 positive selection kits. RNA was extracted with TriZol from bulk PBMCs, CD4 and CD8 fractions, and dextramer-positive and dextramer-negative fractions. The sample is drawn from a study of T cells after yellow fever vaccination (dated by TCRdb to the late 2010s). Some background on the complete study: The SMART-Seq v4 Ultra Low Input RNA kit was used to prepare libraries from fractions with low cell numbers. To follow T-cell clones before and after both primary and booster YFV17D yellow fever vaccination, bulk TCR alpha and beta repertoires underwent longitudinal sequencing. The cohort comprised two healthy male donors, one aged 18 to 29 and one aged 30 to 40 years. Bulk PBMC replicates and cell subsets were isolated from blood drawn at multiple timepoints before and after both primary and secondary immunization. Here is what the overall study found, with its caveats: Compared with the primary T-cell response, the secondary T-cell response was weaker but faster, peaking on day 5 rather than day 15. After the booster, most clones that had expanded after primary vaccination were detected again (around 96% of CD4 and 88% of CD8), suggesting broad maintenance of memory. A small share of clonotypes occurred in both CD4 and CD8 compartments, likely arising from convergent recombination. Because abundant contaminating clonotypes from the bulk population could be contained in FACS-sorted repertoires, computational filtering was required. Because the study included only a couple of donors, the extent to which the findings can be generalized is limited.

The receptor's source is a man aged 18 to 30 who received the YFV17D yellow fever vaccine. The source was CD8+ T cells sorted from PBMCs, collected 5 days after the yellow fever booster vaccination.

DNA sequence: TGTGCCAGCCTGGCCCCGGAGCTGTTTTTT. It encodes CASLAPELFF. The rearranged segments are TRBV7-9 and TRBJ2-2, with the identity of the D gene unclear. There are 10 amino acids in the CDR3, from cysteine to phenylalanine inclusive. Of all the DNA, just the CDR3 is kept, 30 bases in frame from base 1. Per the germline V gene (reference sequence), SEHNR is the CDR1 and FQNEAQ is the CDR2. V was cut back by 8 bases and J by 10 bases, leaving a gap of 8 bases between them.